The entry below describes one TCR beta chain. As yet, its antigen is unknown. Profiling relied on immunoSEQ multiplex PCR, and the TCRdb table lists in-frame clones only, not all of them. In the table there are around 160,000 clones, about nine tenths of which are singletons. Germline V CDR1 and CDR2: SNHLY, FYNNEI. This CDR3 has 12 amino acids. Trimming took 11 bases from V and 4 from J; bases not matched to a gene: 6. These data come from a study of lymphopenia after photon versus proton radiotherapy. Findings and limits, study-wide: After the lymphocyte nadir, photon-treated repertoires showed oligoclonal expansion, especially of CD8+ Temra cells. Proton therapy kept repertoires fairly stable, unlike photons, which gained effector/memory cells.

The V call is TRBV2, the J call TRBJ1-1; 8 bases align to TRBD1. The origin of this receptor is a man in his fifties or sixties with gastric cancer. Sequencing used peripheral blood, obtained from a patient treated with photon-based radiotherapy. The CDR3 DNA is TGTGCCGGGGGGACAGGACTCACTGAAGCTTTCTTT. Residues: CAGGTGLTEAFF.